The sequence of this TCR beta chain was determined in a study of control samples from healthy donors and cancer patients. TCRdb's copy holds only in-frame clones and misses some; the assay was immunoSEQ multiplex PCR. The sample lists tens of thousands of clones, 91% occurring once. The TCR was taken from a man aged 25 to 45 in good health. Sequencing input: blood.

The CDR3 DNA follows: TGTGCCAGCAGTGAGTCCTATGGCTACACCTTC. Residues: CASSESYGYTF. The chain employs TRBV6-4 and TRBJ1-2; no reliable D call. V gave up 3 bases and J gave up 4 bases, with 3 bases separating them. Germline assignment: CDR1 MRHNA and CDR2 SNTAGT. The CDR3 spans 11 residues.